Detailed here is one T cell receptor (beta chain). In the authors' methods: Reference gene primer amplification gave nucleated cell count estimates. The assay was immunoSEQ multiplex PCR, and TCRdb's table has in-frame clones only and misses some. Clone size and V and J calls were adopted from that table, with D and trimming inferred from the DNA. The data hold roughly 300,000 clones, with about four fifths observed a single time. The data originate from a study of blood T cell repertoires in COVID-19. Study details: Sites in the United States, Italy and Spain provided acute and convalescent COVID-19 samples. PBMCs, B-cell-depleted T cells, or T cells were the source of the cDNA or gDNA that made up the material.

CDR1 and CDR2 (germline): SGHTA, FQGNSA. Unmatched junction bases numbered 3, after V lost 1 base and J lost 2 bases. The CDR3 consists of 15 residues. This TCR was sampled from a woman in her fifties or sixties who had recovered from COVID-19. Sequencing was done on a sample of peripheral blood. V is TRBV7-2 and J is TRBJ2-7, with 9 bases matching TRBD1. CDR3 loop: CASSLGDRVPYEQYF. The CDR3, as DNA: TGTGCCAGCAGCTTAGGGGACAGGGTCCCCTACGAGCAGTACTTC.